This T cell receptor beta chain was sequenced during a study of T cells in Graves' hyperthyroidism and ophthalmopathy. The V end lost 0 bases, the J end lost 5 bases, and 10 bases lay between the germline ends. The CDR3 covers 14 residues. The germline gives CDR1 SGHRS, CDR2 YFSETQ. Patients with ophthalmopathy all had a Clinical Activity Score of at least 3, a NOSPECS grade of at least 4 and duration under 3 months. Authors of the study amplified TCR beta CDR3 regions from RNA transcripts. Initially, a first-round RT-PCR of the TCR CDR3 employed the HTBI primer set. One entry per CDR3 protein results from TCRdb running MiXCR on the multiplex PCR reads. Among about 640,000 distinct CDR3 sequences listed, roughly 20% were seen once. This clonotype has a count of ten or more.

This TCR derives from a man younger than 45 with Graves' ophthalmopathy. Sequenced input: blood. This chain connects TRBV5-1 to TRBJ2-3, with D possibly TRBD2 on 6 matching bases. CDR3 coding DNA: TGCGCCAGCAGCTTGGTTGGGGGGAGAGATACGCAGTATTTT. Protein product: CASSLVGGRDTQYF.